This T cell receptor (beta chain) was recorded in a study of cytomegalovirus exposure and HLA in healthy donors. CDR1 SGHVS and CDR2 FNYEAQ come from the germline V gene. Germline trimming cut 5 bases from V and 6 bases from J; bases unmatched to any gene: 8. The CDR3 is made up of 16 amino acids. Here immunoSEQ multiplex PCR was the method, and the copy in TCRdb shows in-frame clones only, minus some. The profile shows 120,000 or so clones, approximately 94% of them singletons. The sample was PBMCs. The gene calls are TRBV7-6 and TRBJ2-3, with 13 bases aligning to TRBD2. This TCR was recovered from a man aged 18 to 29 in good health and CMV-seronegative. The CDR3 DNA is TGTGCCAGCAGCGTGACTAGCGGGAGGACATCTGATACGCAGTATTTT. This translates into CASSVTSGRTSDTQYF.